This T cell receptor beta chain derives from a study of T cells in AML relapse after transplant (dated by TCRdb to the late 2010s). Study-level background: In a retrospective study, inhibitory receptor expression and TCR repertoires of bone marrow T cells were examined in patients who had received allogeneic HSCT for myeloid malignancy.

By sample share, this clonotype is medium-sized (0.01 to 0.1%). No cognate antigen has been identified for it. Nothing much larger sits one base from this clone, and base qualities are not available. The protocol used for the library was PCR. A modified RACE PCR protocol, not multiplex PCR, was used to amplify TCR alpha and beta chains from RNA. An Illumina MiSeq was used to sequence the libraries, and raw reads were demultiplexed using sample-specific barcode combinations. Per the authors' processing: MiXCR software was used to identify TCR clonotypes from the sequencing reads. TCRdb's own reprocessing of the public reads used fastp at Q25 and MiXCR and kept productive beta chains. One record per CDR3 amino acid sequence lists the most common genes and DNA. What appears here as the V and J calls and clone size reflects TCRdb's work, not the paper's. Here the sample has almost 500 distinct CDR3 sequences; 11% occur a single time. The ten biggest clones cover about 50% of the sample.

V is shortened by 8 bases, J by 7 bases, and the region joining them spans 15 bases. CDR1 LNHDA and CDR2 SQIVND are derived from the germline V gene (reference sequence). There are 13 amino acids in the CDR3, from cysteine to phenylalanine inclusive. Only the CDR3 portion is preserved as DNA: 39 bases, with reading frame beginning at the first base. Points the paper makes about the study in general: Very few samples underpinned the TCR repertoire comparisons, and for unsorted bone marrow each group had only a few individuals.

This sequence originates from a human donor who had a stem cell transplant for acute myeloid leukemia. Once a transplant has taken place, some T cells may be donor derived. The chain is made from TRBV19 and TRBJ2-1, with the D gene too uncertain to name. The input for sequencing was bone marrow, either the whole sample or a sorted T cell fraction (not recorded which), taken at relapse. The DNA sequence is given as TGTGCCAGTTCTTCTCCCCTCATGAATGAGCAGTTCTTC. Translated, this gives CASSSPLMNEQFF.